This T cell receptor (beta chain) derives from a study of beta chain features in type 1 diabetes. Looking at the study overall: When patients were set against healthy donors, age, gender and cell yields were similar.

Overall study findings and caveats: Sequencing used cDNA, and cells with high TCR expression could therefore be over-represented. Whether HLA type influences TCRB rearrangement remained unresolved here.

Since all of the isolated RNA was reverse transcribed, expressed TCRB transcripts were what got sequenced. Data came from immunoSEQ multiplex PCR; TCRdb stores just in-frame clones and leaves some out. This sample yields 150,000 to 190,000 clones, of which about 8.1% are seen a single time; about 0.6% belongs to the top ten. Comment on this clone: Its antigen is unidentified.

Sorted CD4+ subsets: naive, central memory, regulatory, stem cell-like memory (CD45RO/CCR7/CD25/CD127/CD95/CD27 panel). CDR1 and CDR2 (germline): SGHTA, FQGTGA. This CDR3 region has 14 residues. The V and J ends lost 5 bases and 3 bases respectively, with 11 bases between them. Material for sequencing was central memory CD4+ T cells from blood. V and J are TRBV7-3 and TRBJ2-1; D is possibly TRBD1 (6 bases). The receptor was derived from a man between 18 and 35 years old in good health. CDR3 in amino acids: CASSKDRSYNEQFF. The CDR3, as DNA: TGTGCCAGCAGCAAAGACAGGAGCTACAATGAGCAGTTCTTC.